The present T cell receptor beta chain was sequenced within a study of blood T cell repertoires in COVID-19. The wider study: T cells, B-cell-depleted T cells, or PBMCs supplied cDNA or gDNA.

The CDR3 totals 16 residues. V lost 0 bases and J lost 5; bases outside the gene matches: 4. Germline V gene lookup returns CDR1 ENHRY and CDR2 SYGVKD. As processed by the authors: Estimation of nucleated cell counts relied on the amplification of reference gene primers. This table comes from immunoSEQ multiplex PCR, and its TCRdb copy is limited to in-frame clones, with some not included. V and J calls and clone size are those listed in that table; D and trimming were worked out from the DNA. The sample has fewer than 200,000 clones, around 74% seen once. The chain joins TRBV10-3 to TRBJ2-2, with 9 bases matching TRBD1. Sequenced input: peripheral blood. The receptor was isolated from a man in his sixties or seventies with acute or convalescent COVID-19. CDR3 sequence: CAISESTGGHTGELFF. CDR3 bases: TGTGCCATCAGTGAGTCGACAGGGGGACATACCGGGGAGCTGTTTTTT.